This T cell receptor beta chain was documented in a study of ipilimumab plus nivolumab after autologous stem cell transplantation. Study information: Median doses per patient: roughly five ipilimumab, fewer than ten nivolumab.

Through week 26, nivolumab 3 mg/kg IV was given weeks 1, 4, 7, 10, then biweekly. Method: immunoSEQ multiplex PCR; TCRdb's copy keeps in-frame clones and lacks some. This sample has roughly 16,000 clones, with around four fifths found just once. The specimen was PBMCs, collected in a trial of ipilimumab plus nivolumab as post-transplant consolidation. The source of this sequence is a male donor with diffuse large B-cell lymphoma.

The CDR3 here is CASSLGQDSNQPQHF. Here the CDR3 DNA reads TGCGCCAGCAGCTTAGGACAGGATAGCAATCAGCCCCAGCATTTT. The chain combines TRBV5-1 with TRBJ1-5; the match to TRBD1 covers 7 bases. The V gene's germline CDR1 is SGHRS and CDR2 YFSETQ. The J segment lost 0 bases and the V segment lost 2 bases, leaving 2 bases of the junction unmatched. This CDR3 region has 15 residues.